This T cell receptor beta chain appears in the sequencing data of a study of blood T cell repertoires in COVID-19. Study background: PBMCs, B-cell-depleted T cells, or T cells were the source of the cDNA or gDNA that made up the material.

The J segment lost 7 bases and the V segment lost 4 bases, leaving 9 bases of the junction unmatched. Germline CDR1 LGHDT, CDR2 YNNKEL (reference sequence). The CDR3 has 14 residues. Here immunoSEQ multiplex PCR was the method, and the copy in TCRdb shows in-frame clones only, minus some. The sample carries 130,000 to 150,000 clones, about 80% recorded once. The participants were between roughly 18 and 89 years old and came from some 23 US areas. The receptor comes from a man in his fifties or sixties who had recovered from COVID-19. The genes are TRBV3-1 (or the pseudogene TRBV3-2) and TRBJ2-5, with TRBD2 identical over 7 bases. Sequencing used PBMCs or T cells enriched from blood (not recorded which). CDR3 region: CASSRGGAMGTQYF. The CDR3 DNA is TGTGCCAGCAGCCGGGGAGGGGCTATGGGGACCCAGTACTTC.